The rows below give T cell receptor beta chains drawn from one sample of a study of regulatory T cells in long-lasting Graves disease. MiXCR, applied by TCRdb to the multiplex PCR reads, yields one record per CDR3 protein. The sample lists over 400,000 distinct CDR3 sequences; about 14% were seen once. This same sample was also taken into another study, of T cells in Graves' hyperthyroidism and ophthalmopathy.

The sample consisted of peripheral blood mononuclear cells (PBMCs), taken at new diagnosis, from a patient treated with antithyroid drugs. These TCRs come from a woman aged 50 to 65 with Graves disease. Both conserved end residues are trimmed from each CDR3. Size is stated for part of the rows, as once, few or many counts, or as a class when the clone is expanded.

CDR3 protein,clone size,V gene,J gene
SAPRWGQSIQY,many,TRBV20-1,TRBJ2-4
ASSYSPGQHTEAF,.,TRBV6-2/TRBV6-3,TRBJ1-1
ASSLYGLDIQY,.,TRBV12-3/TRBV12-4,TRBJ2-4
ASSLWGRASNNEQF,many,TRBV28,TRBJ2-1
ASSQGLPGESGDNEQF,.,TRBV6-1,TRBJ2-1
ASSLRGTNTDTQY,many,TRBV7-3,TRBJ2-3
AWSVLAGDYEQY,.,TRBV30,TRBJ2-7
ASSLSTADYLGELF,.,TRBV5-6,TRBJ1-4
ASSPLGQGKWYIQY,.,TRBV11-2,TRBJ2-4
ASSEGTGISYEQY,many,TRBV3-1,TRBJ2-7
ASSLWRVTDTQY,.,TRBV5-1,TRBJ2-3